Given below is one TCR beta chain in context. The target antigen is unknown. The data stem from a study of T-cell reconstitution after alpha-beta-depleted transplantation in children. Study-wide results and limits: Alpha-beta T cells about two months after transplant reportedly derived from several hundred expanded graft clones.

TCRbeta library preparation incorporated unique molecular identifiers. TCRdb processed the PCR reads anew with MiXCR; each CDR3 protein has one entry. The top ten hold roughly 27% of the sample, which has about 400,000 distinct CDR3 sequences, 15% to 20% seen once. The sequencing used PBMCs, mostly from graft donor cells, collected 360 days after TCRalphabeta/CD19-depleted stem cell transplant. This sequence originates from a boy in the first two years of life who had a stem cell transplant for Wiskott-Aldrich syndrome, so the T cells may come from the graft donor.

In nucleotides, the CDR3 is TGTGCCAGCAGTCCCGCTAGCGGGAGATTCTACAATGAGCAGTTCTTC. Its protein product is CASSPASGRFYNEQFF. The chain links TRBV28 to TRBJ2-1; 10 bases match TRBD2. CDR1 is MDHEN, CDR2 SYDVKM, per germline. V dropped 5 bases and J dropped 3; count of bases not matched to a gene: 7. CDR3 size: 16 residues.